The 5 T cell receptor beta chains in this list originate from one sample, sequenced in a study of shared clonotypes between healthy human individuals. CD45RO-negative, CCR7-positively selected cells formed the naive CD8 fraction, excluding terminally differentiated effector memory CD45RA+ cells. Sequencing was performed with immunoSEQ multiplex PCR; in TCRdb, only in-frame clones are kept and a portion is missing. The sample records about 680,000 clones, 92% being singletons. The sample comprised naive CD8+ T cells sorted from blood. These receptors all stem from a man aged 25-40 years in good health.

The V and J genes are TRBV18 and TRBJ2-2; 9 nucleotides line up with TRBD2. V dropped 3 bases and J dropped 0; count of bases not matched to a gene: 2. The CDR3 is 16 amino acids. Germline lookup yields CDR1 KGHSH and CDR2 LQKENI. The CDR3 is CASSPSGRANTGELFF. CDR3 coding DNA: TGTGCCAGCTCACCTAGCGGGAGAGCGAACACCGGGGAGCTGTTTTTT.

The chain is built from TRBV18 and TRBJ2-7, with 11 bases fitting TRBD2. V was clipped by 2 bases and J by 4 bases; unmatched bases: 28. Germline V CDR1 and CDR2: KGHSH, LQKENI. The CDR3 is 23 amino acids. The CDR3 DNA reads TGTGCCAGCTCACCAAGGACACCGGGGGCCGGGACTAGCGGCACAGAGTTTCCTTACGAGCAGTACTTC. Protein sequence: CASSPRTPGAGTSGTEFPYEQYF.

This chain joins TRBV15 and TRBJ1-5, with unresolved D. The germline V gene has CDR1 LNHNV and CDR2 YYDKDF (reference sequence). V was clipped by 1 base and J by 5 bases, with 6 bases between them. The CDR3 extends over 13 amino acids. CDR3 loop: CATSRGRDQPQHF. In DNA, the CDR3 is TGTGCCACCAGCAGAGGTAGGGATCAGCCCCAGCATTTT.

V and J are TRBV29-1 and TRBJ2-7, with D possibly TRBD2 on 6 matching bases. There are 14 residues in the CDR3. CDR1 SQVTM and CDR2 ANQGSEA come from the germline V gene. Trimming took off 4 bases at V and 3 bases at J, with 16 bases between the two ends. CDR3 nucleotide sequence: TGCAGCGTTGGGGCATCGGGGGATAACTACGAGCAGTACTTC. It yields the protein CSVGASGDNYEQYF.

As DNA, the CDR3 is TGTGCCAGCAGGCCCCCGGAAGGCGGGTACGAGCAGTACTTC. It yields the protein CASRPPEGGYEQYF. This chain connects TRBV7-9 to TRBJ2-7; perhaps TRBD2 as D (5 bases). Germline CDR1 is SEHNR and CDR2 is FQNEAQ (reference sequence). Trimming removed 6 bases at V and 4 bases at J, with 16 bases between. CDR3 length equals 14 residues. The entire variable domain, with the rest obtained from reference TRBV7-9 and TRBJ2-7, is as follows: DTGVSQNPRHKITKRGQNVTFRCDPISEHNRLYWYRQTLGQGPEFLTYFQNEAQLEKSRLLSDRFSAERPKGSFSTLEIQRTEQGDSAMYLCASRPPEGGYEQYFGPGTRLTVT.